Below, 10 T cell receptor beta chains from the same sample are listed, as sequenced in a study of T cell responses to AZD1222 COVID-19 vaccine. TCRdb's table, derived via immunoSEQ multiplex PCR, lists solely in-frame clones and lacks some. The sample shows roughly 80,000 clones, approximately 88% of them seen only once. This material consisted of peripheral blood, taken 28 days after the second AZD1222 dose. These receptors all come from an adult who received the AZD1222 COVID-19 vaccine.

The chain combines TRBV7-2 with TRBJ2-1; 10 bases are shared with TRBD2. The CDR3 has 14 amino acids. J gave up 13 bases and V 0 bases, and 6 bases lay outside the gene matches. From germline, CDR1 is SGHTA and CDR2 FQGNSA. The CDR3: CASSLAMERGGQFF. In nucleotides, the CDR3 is TGTGCCAGCAGCTTAGCGATGGAGCGGGGGGGCCAGTTCTTC. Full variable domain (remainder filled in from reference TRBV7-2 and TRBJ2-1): GAGVSQSPSNKVTEKGKDVELRCDPISGHTALYWYRQSLGQGLEFLIYFQGNSAPDKSGLPSDRFSAERTGGSVSTLTIQRTQQEDSAVYLCASSLAMERGGQFFGPGTRLTVL.

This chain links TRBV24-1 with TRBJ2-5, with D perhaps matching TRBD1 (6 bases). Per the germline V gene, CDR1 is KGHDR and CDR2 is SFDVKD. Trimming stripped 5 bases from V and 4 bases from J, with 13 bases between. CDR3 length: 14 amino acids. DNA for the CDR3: TGTGCCACCAGTGCATCAGGGGATCTAGAGACCCAGTACTTC. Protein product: CATSASGDLETQYF.

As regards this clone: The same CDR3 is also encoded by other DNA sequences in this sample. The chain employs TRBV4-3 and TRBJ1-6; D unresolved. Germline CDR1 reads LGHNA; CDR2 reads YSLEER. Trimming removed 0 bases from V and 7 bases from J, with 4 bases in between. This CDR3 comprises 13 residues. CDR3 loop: CASSQDRNSPLHF. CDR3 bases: TGCGCCAGCAGCCAAGACAGGAATTCACCCCTCCACTTT.

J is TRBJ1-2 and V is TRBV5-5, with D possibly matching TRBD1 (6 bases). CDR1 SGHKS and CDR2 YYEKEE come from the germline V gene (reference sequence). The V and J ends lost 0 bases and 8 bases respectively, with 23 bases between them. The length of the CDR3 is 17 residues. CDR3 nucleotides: TGTGCCAGCAGCTTGGCCCAGACGGACAGCCTGATTTTAGGCTACACCTTC. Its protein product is CASSLAQTDSLILGYTF.

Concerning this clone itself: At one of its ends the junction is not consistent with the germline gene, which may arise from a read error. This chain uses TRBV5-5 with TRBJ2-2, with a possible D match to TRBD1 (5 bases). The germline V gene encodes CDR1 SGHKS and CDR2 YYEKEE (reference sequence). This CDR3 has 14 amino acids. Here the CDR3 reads CASTLGQGSGELFF. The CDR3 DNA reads TGTGCCAGCACCTTGGGGCAGGGATCCGGGGAGCTGTTTTTT.

Written as DNA, the CDR3 is TGTGCCATCAGTGAGTCTTCGGCGGCTGCTGAAAAACTGTTTTTT. The encoded protein is CAISESSAAAEKLFF. The chain joins TRBV10-3 to TRBJ1-4; D remains ambiguous. The V end lost 0 bases, the J end lost 7 bases, and 12 bases lay between the germline ends. CDR3 size: 15 residues. From germline, CDR1 is ENHRY and CDR2 SYGVKD.

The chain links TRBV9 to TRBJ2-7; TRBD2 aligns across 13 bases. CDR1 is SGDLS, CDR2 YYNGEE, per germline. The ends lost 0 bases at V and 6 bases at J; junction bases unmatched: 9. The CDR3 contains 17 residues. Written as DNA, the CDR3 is TGTGCCAGCAGCGTAGAGGGAACTAGCGGGGGGGTCTCCGAGCAGTACTTC. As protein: CASSVEGTSGGVSEQYF.

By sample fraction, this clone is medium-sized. CDR3 bases: TGCGCCAGCAGCCAAGATAGGGGTGGGAGCAATCAGCCCCAGCATTTT. The encoded protein is CASSQDRGGSNQPQHF. The V and J genes are TRBV4-3 and TRBJ1-5, with a possible D match to TRBD1 (5 bases). CDR1 LGHNA and CDR2 YSLEER come from the germline V gene. V lost 0 bases and J lost 1, with 10 bases in between. The CDR3 spans 16 residues.

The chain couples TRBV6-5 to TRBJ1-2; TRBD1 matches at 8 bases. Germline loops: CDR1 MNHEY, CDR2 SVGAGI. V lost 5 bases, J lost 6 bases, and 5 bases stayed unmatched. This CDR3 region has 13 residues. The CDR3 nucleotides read TGTGCCAGCAGTCTGACAGGGGTTGATGGCTACACCTTC. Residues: CASSLTGVDGYTF.

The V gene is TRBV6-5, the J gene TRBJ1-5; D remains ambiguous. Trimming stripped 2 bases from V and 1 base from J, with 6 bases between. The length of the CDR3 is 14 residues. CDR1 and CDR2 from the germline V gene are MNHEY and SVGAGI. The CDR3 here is CASSYVDSNQPQHF. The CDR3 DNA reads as TGTGCCAGCAGTTACGTCGACAGCAATCAGCCCCAGCATTTT.